This is a list of T cell receptor beta chains from one sample in a study of OX40 agonist ivuxolimab in advanced cancers. Sequencing used immunoSEQ multiplex PCR; TCRdb keeps in-frame clones, though not all of them. In the table there are tens of thousands of clones, 91% of which are singletons. Specimen: CD4+ or CD8+ T cells sorted from blood, collected in a trial of the OX40 agonist ivuxolimab. Source of these receptors: an adult with an advanced solid tumor such as melanoma, head and neck, liver or kidney cancer. Each CDR3 is given with its conserved first and last residue. D genes are given only for firm matches. Clone size appears in some rows only: once, few, many, or a class for an expanded clone.

D gene: TRBD2
clone size: .
V gene: TRBV10-1
J gene: TRBJ2-3
CDR3 DNA: TGCGCCAGCAGTGAGTCCCCTAGCGGGGACACAGATACGCAGTATTTT
CDR3 protein: CASSESPSGDTDTQYF

D gene: .
clone size: .
V gene: TRBV6-1
J gene: TRBJ2-3
CDR3 DNA: TGTGCCAGCAAGGTTGGGCCGGAAAGAACAGATACGCAGTATTTT
CDR3 protein: CASKVGPERTDTQYF

D gene: TRBD1
clone size: .
V gene: TRBV28
J gene: TRBJ1-4
CDR3 DNA: TGTGCCAGCAGTACGGGACAGTGGAATGAAAAACTGTTTTTT
CDR3 protein: CASSTGQWNEKLFF

D gene: .
clone size: .
V gene: TRBV7-9
J gene: TRBJ2-1
CDR3 DNA: TGTGCCAGCAGCCCCGGCCAACTTGACAATGAGCAGTTCTTC
CDR3 protein: CASSPGQLDNEQFF

D gene: .
clone size: .
V gene: TRBV28
J gene: TRBJ2-5
CDR3 DNA: TGTGCCAGCAGTTTAAGCTTTGGGGACCACCAAGAGACCCAGTACTTC
CDR3 protein: CASSLSFGDHQETQYF

D gene: .
clone size: .
V gene: TRBV4-2
J gene: TRBJ2-2
CDR3 DNA: TGTGCCAGCAGCCAACGCCAAGGGGTTGACACCGGGGAGCTGTTTTTT
CDR3 protein: CASSQRQGVDTGELFF

D gene: TRBD1
clone size: .
V gene: TRBV7-2
J gene: TRBJ2-7
CDR3 DNA: TGTGCCAGCAGCTCGGACAGGATTGGGGAGCAGTACTTC
CDR3 protein: CASSSDRIGEQYF

D gene: .
clone size: .
V gene: TRBV5-1
J gene: TRBJ2-5
CDR3 DNA: TGCGCCAGCAGCCGCCGACTTGTAGGGGTCGAGACCCAGTACTTC
CDR3 protein: CASSRRLVGVETQYF

D gene: .
clone size: .
V gene: TRBV10-3
J gene: TRBJ1-4
CDR3 DNA: TGTGCCTCAACGGGAGGGGTAGGTGAAAAACTGTTTTTT
CDR3 protein: CASTGGVGEKLFF

D gene: .
clone size: .
V gene: TRBV19
J gene: TRBJ2-5
CDR3 DNA: TGTGCCAGTAGTATTAGCTCCACGGAGACCCAGTACTTC
CDR3 protein: CASSISSTETQYF

D gene: TRBD1
clone size: .
V gene: TRBV5-1
J gene: TRBJ1-1
CDR3 DNA: TGCGCCAGCAGCTCCCCCGAGGCAGGGGGCGCTAGGGTGGCTTTCTTT
CDR3 protein: CASSSPEAGGARVAFF

D gene: .
clone size: once
V gene: TRBV11-1
J gene: TRBJ2-3
CDR3 DNA: TGTGCCAGCAGCTTACAGGGGCGCGGCACAGATACGCAGTATTTT
CDR3 protein: CASSLQGRGTDTQYF

D gene: .
clone size: .
V gene: TRBV27
J gene: TRBJ1-2
CDR3 DNA: TGTGCCAGCAGCTCCATTTCAGGGCAGGGGTATGGCTACACCTTC
CDR3 protein: CASSSISGQGYGYTF

D gene: .
clone size: .
V gene: TRBV5-1
J gene: TRBJ2-5
CDR3 DNA: TGCGCCAGCAGCTTGGCGGGGGGCGAAGAGACCCAGTACTTC
CDR3 protein: CASSLAGGEETQYF

D gene: TRBD2
clone size: .
V gene: TRBV10-3
J gene: TRBJ2-5
CDR3 DNA: TGTGCCATCAGTGGTAGGATTGAACGACTAGCGGGAGGTGAGGAGACCCAGTACTTC
CDR3 protein: CAISGRIERLAGGEETQYF

D gene: .
clone size: .
V gene: TRBV11-2
J gene: TRBJ1-4
CDR3 DNA: TGTGCCAGCAGCCGAGTCCCTTTGCGGGAAAAACTGTTTTTT
CDR3 protein: CASSRVPLREKLFF

D gene: .
clone size: .
V gene: TRBV5-1
J gene: TRBJ2-1
CDR3 DNA: TGCGCCAGCAGCGAACACGCCCGTGGTAGACTCTCCTACAATGAGCAGTTCTTC
CDR3 protein: CASSEHARGRLSYNEQFF

D gene: .
clone size: .
V gene: TRBV7-9
J gene: TRBJ2-5
CDR3 DNA: TGTGCCAGCAGCCAGATTACAGGGAGAGAGACCCAGTACTTC
CDR3 protein: CASSQITGRETQYF

D gene: .
clone size: .
V gene: TRBV10-1
J gene: TRBJ1-4
CDR3 DNA: TGCGCCAGCAGTGAGGGTGAAAAACTGTTTTTT
CDR3 protein: CASSEGEKLFF

D gene: TRBD2
clone size: .
V gene: TRBV7-6
J gene: TRBJ2-1
CDR3 DNA: TGTGCCAGCAGCTCACTAGCGGGAGAGGGGAATGAGCAGTTCTTC
CDR3 protein: CASSSLAGEGNEQFF

D gene: TRBD1
clone size: .
V gene: TRBV28
J gene: TRBJ2-7
CDR3 DNA: TGTGCCAGCAGTTTTTTACCGGGACAGGCGTCCTACGAGCAGTACTTC
CDR3 protein: CASSFLPGQASYEQYF

D gene: .
clone size: .
V gene: TRBV29-1
J gene: TRBJ1-4
CDR3 DNA: TGCAGCGTTAAAACTCCAAATGAAAAACTGTTTTTT
CDR3 protein: CSVKTPNEKLFF

D gene: .
clone size: .
V gene: TRBV10-3
J gene: TRBJ1-4
CDR3 DNA: TGTGCCATCAGTGAGTCATCGGCGGGGGGTGAAAAACTGTTTTTT
CDR3 protein: CAISESSAGGEKLFF

D gene: .
clone size: .
V gene: TRBV6-5
J gene: TRBJ1-5
CDR3 DNA: TGTGCCAGCCAGAACGGTGATCAGCCCCAGCATTTT
CDR3 protein: CASQNGDQPQHF

D gene: TRBD1
clone size: .
V gene: TRBV10-3
J gene: TRBJ2-1
CDR3 DNA: TGTGCCATCAGATCCACCGGGACAGGGAATCTCAATGAGCAGTTCTTC
CDR3 protein: CAIRSTGTGNLNEQFF

D gene: TRBD1
clone size: .
V gene: TRBV5-4
J gene: TRBJ2-7
CDR3 DNA: TGTGCCAGCAGCTCGACAGGGATCTCCTACGAGCAGTACTTC
CDR3 protein: CASSSTGISYEQYF

D gene: .
clone size: once
V gene: TRBV19
J gene: TRBJ1-4
CDR3 DNA: TGTGCCAGTAGTACGCGGGGATCAACTAATGAAAAACTGTTTTTT
CDR3 protein: CASSTRGSTNEKLFF

D gene: .
clone size: .
V gene: TRBV4-1
J gene: TRBJ2-7
CDR3 DNA: TGCGCCAGCCACCCGTCGGTAGGGATTGTTTACCGGGCCGATTACTCCTACGAGCAGTACTTC
CDR3 protein: CASHPSVGIVYRADYSYEQYF

D gene: .
clone size: .
V gene: TRBV4-1
J gene: TRBJ2-3
CDR3 DNA: TGCGCCAGCAGCTTTCGACCCACAGATACGCAGTATTTT
CDR3 protein: CASSFRPTDTQYF

D gene: .
clone size: .
V gene: TRBV5-8
J gene: TRBJ1-6
CDR3 DNA: TGTGCCAGCAGCCTGGGAGGGTCAGGACCACCCCTCCACTTT
CDR3 protein: CASSLGGSGPPLHF

D gene: .
clone size: .
V gene: TRBV28
J gene: TRBJ2-3
CDR3 DNA: TGTGCCAGCAGTGGGTCAGGGGAGGGTGGCACAGATACGCAGTATTTT
CDR3 protein: CASSGSGEGGTDTQYF

D gene: .
clone size: .
V gene: TRBV7-6
J gene: TRBJ1-4
CDR3 DNA: TGTGCCAGCAGCTCAGGGGTTAAACTGTTTTTT
CDR3 protein: CASSSGVKLFF

D gene: TRBD1
clone size: .
V gene: TRBV11-1
J gene: TRBJ1-4
CDR3 DNA: TGTGCCAGCAGCTCGGGACAGGGGTTAGAAAAACTGTTTTTT
CDR3 protein: CASSSGQGLEKLFF

D gene: .
clone size: once
V gene: TRBV11-3
J gene: TRBJ1-1
CDR3 DNA: TGTGCCAGCAGCTTAGATCTCGGCAGCGAAGCTTTCTTT
CDR3 protein: CASSLDLGSEAFF

D gene: TRBD1
clone size: .
V gene: TRBV7-9
J gene: TRBJ2-7
CDR3 DNA: TGTGCCAGCAGCGATGTCAGGGGGCTAGCCTACGAGCAGTACTTC
CDR3 protein: CASSDVRGLAYEQYF

D gene: .
clone size: .
V gene: TRBV11-2
J gene: TRBJ2-3
CDR3 DNA: TGTGCCAGCAGCCCCCTTTCCTTGAGGAGACTACACTACACAGATACGCAGTATTTT
CDR3 protein: CASSPLSLRRLHYTDTQYF

D gene: .
clone size: .
V gene: TRBV7-4
J gene: TRBJ1-2
CDR3 DNA: TGTGCCAGCAGCTCTAGTACATGGACACTCTATGGCTACACCTTC
CDR3 protein: CASSSSTWTLYGYTF

D gene: TRBD1
clone size: once
V gene: TRBV25-1
J gene: TRBJ2-7
CDR3 DNA: TGTGCCAGCAGTGCGGACAGGGGATTTTACGAGCAGTACTTC
CDR3 protein: CASSADRGFYEQYF

D gene: TRBD2
clone size: .
V gene: TRBV10-1
J gene: TRBJ2-5
CDR3 DNA: TGCGCCAGCAGTGAGTCTTTAGCGGGGGCCCAGGAAGGAGAGACCCAGTACTTC
CDR3 protein: CASSESLAGAQEGETQYF

D gene: .
clone size: .
V gene: TRBV6-1
J gene: TRBJ2-5
CDR3 DNA: TGTGCCACCTCCTTTTGGGGAAACCAAGAGACCCAGTACTTC
CDR3 protein: CATSFWGNQETQYF

D gene: TRBD1
clone size: .
V gene: TRBV9
J gene: TRBJ2-7
CDR3 DNA: TGTGCCAGCAGCCCTACGGGCGGGACAGGAGACTACGAGCAGTACTTC
CDR3 protein: CASSPTGGTGDYEQYF